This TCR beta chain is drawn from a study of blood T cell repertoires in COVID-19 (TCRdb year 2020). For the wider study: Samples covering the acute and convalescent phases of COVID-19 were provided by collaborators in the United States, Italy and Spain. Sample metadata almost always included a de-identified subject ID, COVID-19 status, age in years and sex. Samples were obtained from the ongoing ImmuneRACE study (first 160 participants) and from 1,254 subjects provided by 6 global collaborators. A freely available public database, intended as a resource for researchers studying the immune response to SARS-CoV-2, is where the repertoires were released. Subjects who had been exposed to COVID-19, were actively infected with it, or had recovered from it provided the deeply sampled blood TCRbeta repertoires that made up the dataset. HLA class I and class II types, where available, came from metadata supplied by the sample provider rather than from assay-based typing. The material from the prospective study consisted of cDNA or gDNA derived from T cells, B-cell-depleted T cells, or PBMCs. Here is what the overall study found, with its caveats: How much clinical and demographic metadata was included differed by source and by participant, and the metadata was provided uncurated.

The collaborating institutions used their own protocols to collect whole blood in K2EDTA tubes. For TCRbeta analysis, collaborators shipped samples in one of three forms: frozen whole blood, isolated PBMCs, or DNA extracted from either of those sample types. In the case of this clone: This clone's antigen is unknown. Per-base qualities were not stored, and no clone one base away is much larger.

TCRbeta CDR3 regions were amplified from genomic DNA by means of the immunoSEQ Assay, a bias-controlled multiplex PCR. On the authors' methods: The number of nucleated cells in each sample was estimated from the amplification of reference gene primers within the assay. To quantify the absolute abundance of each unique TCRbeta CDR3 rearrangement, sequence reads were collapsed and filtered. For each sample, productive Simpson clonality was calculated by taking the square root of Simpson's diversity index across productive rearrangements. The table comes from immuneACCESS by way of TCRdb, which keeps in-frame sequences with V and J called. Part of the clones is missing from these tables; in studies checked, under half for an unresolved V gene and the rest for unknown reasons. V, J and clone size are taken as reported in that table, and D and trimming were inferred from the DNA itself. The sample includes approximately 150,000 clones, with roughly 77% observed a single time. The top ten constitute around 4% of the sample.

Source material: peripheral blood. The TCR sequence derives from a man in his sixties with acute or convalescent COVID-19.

The bases read TGTGCCAGCAGCTTAGGGACTAGCGGGAGAGGGGGCGATGAGCAGTTCTTC. Translated, this is CASSLGTSGRGGDEQFF. This chain is built from TRBV7-2 and TRBJ2-1; 13 middle bases align to TRBD2. Clipping removes 1 base from V and 8 bases from J, with 8 as the unmatched junction base count. The germline V gene encodes CDR1 SGHTA and CDR2 FQGNSA. The CDR3 contains 17 residues, cysteine and phenylalanine counted. CDR3 DNA only is kept here, 51 bases in frame from base 1.